The present T cell receptor beta chain was sequenced within a study of graft-versus-host responses after intestinal transplantation. Study overall: The recipients all started with anti-thymocyte globulin induction and then took tacrolimus and steroids for about three years. Whole-study results and caveats: Investigators detected GvH clones in recipient marrow, with some emerging earlier in ileum or blood. Allografts of patients with graft-donor T cell macrochimerism showed high graft-versus-host to host-versus-graft clone ratios. An association linked early post-transplant HvG declines with peak circulating GvH clone levels.

Trimming took 4 bases from V and 4 from J; bases not matched to a gene: 2. The CDR3 is 13 amino acids. Germline assignment: CDR1 SGHRS and CDR2 YFSETQ. Data came from immunoSEQ multiplex PCR; TCRdb stores just in-frame clones and leaves some out. The sample records about 88,000 clones, over 90% being singletons. This clone was detected only a few times. Its matching antigen is unknown. Sequences were derived from unstimulated CD4+ T cells sorted from spleen or lymph node cells, sampled before transplant. V is TRBV5-1 and J is TRBJ2-7; 10 bases fit TRBD2. This TCR was sampled from a human donor who was the organ donor for an intestinal transplant. The CDR3 sequence is CASSTSGVYEQYF. The DNA for the CDR3 is TGCGCCAGCAGCACTAGCGGGGTATACGAGCAGTACTTC.